The clone carrying this TCR beta chain has ten or more counts. Its cognate antigen is unknown. This record belongs to a study of CD8 T cells in ankylosing spondylitis. TCR beta libraries were made by quantitative 5'-RACE with molecular barcodes. TCRdb used MiXCR to reprocess the 5' RACE reads, holding one entry per CDR3 protein. This table has 100,000 to 150,000 distinct CDR3 sequences, 9.3% appearing once. The ends lost 6 bases at V and 4 bases at J; junction bases unmatched: 10. The CDR3 is 16 amino acids. The germline gives CDR1 SQVTM, CDR2 ANQGSEA. Study-level points and caveats: For ankylosing spondylitis blood, a TCR beta motif of about 8 highly homologous variants appeared characteristic. According to the report, clones linked to the disease were significantly enriched in matched synovial fluid samples taken from ankylosing spondylitis patients. Disease-linked clones were found to be CD8+ and relatively rare in peripheral blood.

The V and J genes are TRBV29-1 and TRBJ2-3; 13 nucleotides match TRBD2. The receptor comes from a male donor with ankylosing spondylitis or in good health (not recorded which). Material: blood, either unsorted or a sorted T cell fraction (not recorded which). CDR3 region: CSVGLGLAGESDTQYF. The DNA for the CDR3 is TGCAGCGTCGGCCTAGGACTAGCGGGAGAGTCAGATACGCAGTATTTT.